The clone carrying this T cell receptor beta chain has just a few counts. Its cognate antigen is unknown. This entry is derived from a study of T cells in Graves' hyperthyroidism and ophthalmopathy. The investigators amplified TCR beta CDR3 regions from RNA transcripts. HTBI primers were the set used in a first-round RT-PCR of the TCR CDR3. Each CDR3 protein is one row after TCRdb ran MiXCR on the multiplex PCR reads. The sample yields about 380,000 distinct CDR3 sequences, approximately 14% seen once. Points from the study as a whole: For ophthalmopathy, model prediction preceded onset by a median 6.5 months. Most thyroid clonotypes that were expanded above 0.001 also turned up in blood.

The length of the CDR3 is 14 residues. V gave up 1 base and J gave up 7 bases, with 12 bases separating them. In germline, CDR1 is SGDLS, CDR2 YYNGEE. The sample consisted of blood. The chain employs TRBV9 and TRBJ2-1; a weak D match, TRBD2 (6 bases). This TCR came from a woman aged 60 to 75 with Graves' hyperthyroidism. CDR3 bases: TGTGCCAGCAGCGTATTGGGGACTCTAAATGAGCAGTTCTTC. Its protein product is CASSVLGTLNEQFF.